A single sample is the source of the 4 T cell receptor beta chains below, sequenced in a study of tissue T cells after allogeneic stem cell transplantation. Sequencing was performed with immunoSEQ multiplex PCR; in TCRdb, only in-frame clones are kept and a portion is missing. This sample carries just under 10,000 clones, roughly 60% of them seen once, and the ten largest clones take about 9.3%. The material sequenced was tissue from the jejunum, taken at autopsy. These receptors were collected from a woman between 18 and 55 years old with breast cancer.

The chain has TRBV2 and TRBJ1-3, with no clear D. Deletions cut 3 bases from V and 0 bases from J, with 6 bases between. The CDR3 totals 14 residues. Per germline, CDR1 SNHLY and CDR2 FYNNEI. The CDR3 DNA is TGTGCCAGCAGTGATGGGGTCTCTGGAAACACCATATATTTT. Translated, it gives CASSDGVSGNTIYF. Looking up the rest from reference TRBV2 and TRBJ1-3 gives the full variable domain: EPEVTQTPSHQVTQMGQEVILRCVPISNHLYFYWYRQILGQKVEFLVSFYNNEISEKSEIFDDQFSVERPDGSNFTLKIRSTKLEDSAMYFCASSDGVSGNTIYFGEGSWLTVV.

This clone was seen once. The chain has TRBV6-6 and TRBJ1-1, with D possibly matching TRBD1 (6 bases). This CDR3 has 16 amino acids. CDR1 is MNHNY and CDR2 is SVGAGI in the germline V gene (reference sequence). V was cut by 6 bases and J by 4 bases, with 21 bases left in between. The CDR3 is CASSTTDRRLGTEAFF. The CDR3 DNA sequence: TGTGCCAGCAGCACGACGGACAGACGGCTGGGCACTGAAGCTTTCTTT.

The chain is built from TRBV30 and TRBJ2-5, with TRBD1 matching over 7 bases. The CDR3 covers 11 residues. The V and J ends lost 4 bases and 4 bases, in that order; junction bases with no gene match: 0. CDR1 and CDR2 (germline): GTSNPN, SVGIG (reference sequence). The CDR3 protein is CAWTGGETQYF. CDR3 sequence (DNA): TGTGCCTGGACAGGGGGAGAGACCCAGTACTTC.

This clone was seen only a few times. The chain has TRBV7-2 and TRBJ2-3; 9 bases map to TRBD2. V was pared by 4 bases and J by 4 bases, with 6 bases of the junction left unmatched. Per the germline V gene, CDR1 is SGHTA and CDR2 is FQGNSA. The length of the CDR3 is 15 residues. CDR3 bases: TGTGCCAGCAGCTCTAGCGGGGATCCAGCAGATACGCAGTATTTT. It translates to CASSSSGDPADTQYF.